This T cell receptor beta chain was found in a study of control samples from healthy donors and cancer patients. Using immunoSEQ multiplex PCR, the repertoire was profiled, and TCRdb retains in-frame clones only, with some absent. The sample contains some 150,000 clones, 90% to 95% of which appear only once. The CDR3 spans 12 residues. V shed 3 bases and J shed 1 base, with 3 bases lying between them. Per germline, CDR1 SGHTA and CDR2 FQGNSA. This TCR was sampled from a man aged 55 to 70 with colorectal cancer. V is TRBV7-2 and J is TRBJ2-5; D uncertain. Sequenced input: PBMCs. The chain's CDR3 is CASSLFQETQYF. As DNA, the CDR3 is TGTGCCAGCAGCTTGTTCCAAGAGACCCAGTACTTC.